A single sample gave rise to the 2 T cell receptor beta chains below, sequenced in a study of Graves' ophthalmopathy and Graves' hyperthyroidism. TCR beta CDR3 regions were amplified from RNA transcripts. Scientists carried out first-round RT-PCR using HTBI primers and then a second-round multiplex PCR. TCRdb used MiXCR to reprocess the multiplex PCR reads, holding one entry per CDR3 protein. The sample holds 400,000 to 500,000 distinct CDR3 sequences, over 20% seen once. Sequenced: peripheral blood. The receptors here all came from a young woman with stable Graves' hyperthyroidism.

At least ten counts were recorded for this clonotype. The chain joins TRBV19 to TRBJ2-2, with 10 bases matching TRBD1. This CDR3 is built from 14 residues. Germline V gene lookup returns CDR1 LNHDA and CDR2 SQIVND (reference sequence). Losses at the gene ends were 8 bases for V and 4 bases for J; bases not matched to a gene: 4. CDR3 in DNA: TGTGCCAGTCTGCGGGACAGGGGCACCGGGGAGCTGTTTTTT. The encoded protein is CASLRDRGTGELFF.

There are many counts of this clonotype. The V and J genes are TRBV7-3 and TRBJ2-6; D is possibly TRBD2 (5 bases). The CDR3 sequence is 17 residues long. Looked up from germline, CDR1 is SGHTA and CDR2 is FQGTGA. V lost 4 bases to trimming and J lost 0 bases, with 13 bases between them. Here the CDR3 DNA reads TGTGCCAGCAGCTGGGGAGTCCTACCCTCTGGGGCCAACGTCCTGACTTTC. This translates into CASSWGVLPSGANVLTF.